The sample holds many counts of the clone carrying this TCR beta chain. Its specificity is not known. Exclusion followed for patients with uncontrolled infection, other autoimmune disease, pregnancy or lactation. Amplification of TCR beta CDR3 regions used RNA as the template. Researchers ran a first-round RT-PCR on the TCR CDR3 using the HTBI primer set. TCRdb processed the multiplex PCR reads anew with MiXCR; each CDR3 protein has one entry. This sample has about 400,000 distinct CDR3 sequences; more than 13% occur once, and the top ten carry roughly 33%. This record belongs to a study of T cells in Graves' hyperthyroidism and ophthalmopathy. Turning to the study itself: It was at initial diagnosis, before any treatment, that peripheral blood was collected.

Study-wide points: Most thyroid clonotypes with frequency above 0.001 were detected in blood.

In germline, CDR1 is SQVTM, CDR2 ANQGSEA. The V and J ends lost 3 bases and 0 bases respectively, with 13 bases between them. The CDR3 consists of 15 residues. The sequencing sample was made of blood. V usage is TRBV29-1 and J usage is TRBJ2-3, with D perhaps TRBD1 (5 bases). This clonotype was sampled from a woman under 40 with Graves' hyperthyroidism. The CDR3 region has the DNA TGCAGCGTTGAGTGGCAGGGTTGGAGCACAGATACGCAGTATTTT. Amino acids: CSVEWQGWSTDTQYF.